The clone carrying this TCR beta chain has just one count. The antigen is not known. The V and J ends lost 5 bases and 5 bases, in that order; junction bases with no gene match: 7. The length of the CDR3 is 14 residues. Germline assignment: CDR1 SGHRS and CDR2 YFSETQ. The memory fraction was CD4+CD45RO+CD25- cells. Whole-study findings and limits: The larger cohort examined one V-J beta rearrangement, not whole repertoires. The TCR gene usage of tumor memory CD4+ T cells clustered together with blood and lymph node memory CD4+ cells and with lymph node naive CD4+ cells.

After constant-region reverse-primer amplification, full-length variable regions underwent semi-nested PCR with Nested Universal Primer A. TCRdb re-analysed the 5' RACE reads in MiXCR, keeping a single row per CDR3 protein. The table has roughly 6,100 distinct CDR3 sequences, approximately 69% seen once. The TCR was taken from a female donor with breast cancer. The sequenced sample was memory CD4+ T cells sorted from a lymph node. Subset meaning: memory CD4+ T cells, CD4+CD45RO+CD25-. V is TRBV5-1 and J is TRBJ2-7; 10 bases line up with TRBD2. CDR3 sequence (DNA): TGCGCCAGCAGGGATAGCGGGAGGCGAGACGAGCAGTACTTC. Encoded protein: CASRDSGRRDEQYF.